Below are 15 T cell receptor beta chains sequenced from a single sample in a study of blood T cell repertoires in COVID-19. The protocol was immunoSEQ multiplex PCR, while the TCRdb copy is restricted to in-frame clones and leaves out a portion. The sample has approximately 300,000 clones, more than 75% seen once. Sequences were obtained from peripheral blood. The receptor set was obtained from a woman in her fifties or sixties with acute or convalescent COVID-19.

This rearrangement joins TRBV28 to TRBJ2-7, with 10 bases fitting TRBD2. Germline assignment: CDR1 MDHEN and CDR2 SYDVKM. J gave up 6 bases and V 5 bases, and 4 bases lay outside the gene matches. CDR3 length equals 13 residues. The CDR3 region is CASSLAGVVEQYF. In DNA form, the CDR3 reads TGTGCCAGCAGTCTAGCGGGAGTCGTCGAGCAGTACTTC.

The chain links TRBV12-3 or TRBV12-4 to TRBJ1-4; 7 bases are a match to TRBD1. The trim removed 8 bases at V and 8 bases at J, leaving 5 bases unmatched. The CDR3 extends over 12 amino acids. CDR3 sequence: CASGRRGEKLFF. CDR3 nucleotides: TGTGCCAGCGGCCGCAGGGGGGAAAAACTGTTTTTT.

This CDR3 reads CATTGLTSGSLDEQFF. CDR3 DNA: TGTGCCACGACAGGGTTGACTAGCGGGAGCCTCGATGAGCAGTTCTTC. V gene TRBV7-9 combines with J gene TRBJ2-1, with TRBD2 matching over 12 bases. The ends lost 10 bases at V and 8 bases at J; junction bases unmatched: 15. Germline CDR1 SEHNR, CDR2 FQNEAQ (reference sequence). The CDR3 runs 16 residues.

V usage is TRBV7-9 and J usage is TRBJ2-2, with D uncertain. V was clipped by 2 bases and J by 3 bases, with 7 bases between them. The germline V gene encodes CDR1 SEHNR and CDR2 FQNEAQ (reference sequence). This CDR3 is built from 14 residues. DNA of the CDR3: TGTGCCAGCAGCTTAATAGGAGACACCGGGGAGCTGTTTTTT. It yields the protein CASSLIGDTGELFF. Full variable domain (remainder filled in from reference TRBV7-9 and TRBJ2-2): DTGVSQNPRHKITKRGQNVTFRCDPISEHNRLYWYRQTLGQGPEFLTYFQNEAQLEKSRLLSDRFSAERPKGSFSTLEIQRTEQGDSAMYLCASSLIGDTGELFFGEGSRLTVL.

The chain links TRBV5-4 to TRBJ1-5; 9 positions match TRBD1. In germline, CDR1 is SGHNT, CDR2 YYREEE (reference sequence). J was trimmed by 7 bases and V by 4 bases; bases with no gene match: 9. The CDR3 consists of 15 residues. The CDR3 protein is CASSTGGDRAQPQHF. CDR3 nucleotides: TGTGCCAGCAGCACCGGCGGGGACAGGGCCCAGCCCCAGCATTTT.

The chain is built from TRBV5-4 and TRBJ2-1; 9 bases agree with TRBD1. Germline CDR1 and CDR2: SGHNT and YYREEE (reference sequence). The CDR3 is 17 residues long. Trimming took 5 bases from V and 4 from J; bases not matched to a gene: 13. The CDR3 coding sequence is TGTGCCAGCAGTCCATCCGCCGGGACAGGGTTTTACAATGAGCAGTTCTTC. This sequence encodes CASSPSAGTGFYNEQFF. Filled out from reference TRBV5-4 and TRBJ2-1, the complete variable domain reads ETGVTQSPTHLIKTRGQQVTLRCSSQSGHNTVSWYQQALGQGPQFIFQYYREEENGRGNFPPRFSGLQFPNYSSELNVNALELDDSALYLCASSPSAGTGFYNEQFFGPGTRLTVL.

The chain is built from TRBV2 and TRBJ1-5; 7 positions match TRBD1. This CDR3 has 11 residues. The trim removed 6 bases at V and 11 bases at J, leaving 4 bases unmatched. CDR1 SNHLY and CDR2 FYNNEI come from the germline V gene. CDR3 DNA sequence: TGTGCCAGCAGGGGGCAGGGGGCCCAGCATTTT. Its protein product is CASRGQGAQHF.

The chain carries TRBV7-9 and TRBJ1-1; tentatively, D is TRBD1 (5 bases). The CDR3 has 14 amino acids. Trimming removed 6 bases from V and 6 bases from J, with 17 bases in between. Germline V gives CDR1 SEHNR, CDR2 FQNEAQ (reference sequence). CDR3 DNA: TGTGCCAGCAGTCTCTTAGCCAGGGTCCCTGAAGCTTTCTTT. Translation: CASSLLARVPEAFF.

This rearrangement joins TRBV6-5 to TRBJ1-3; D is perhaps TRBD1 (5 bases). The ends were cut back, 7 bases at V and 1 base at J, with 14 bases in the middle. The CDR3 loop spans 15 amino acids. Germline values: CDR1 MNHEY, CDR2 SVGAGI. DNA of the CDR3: TGTGCCAGCAACATAGAGGGGAGGTCTGGAAACACCATATATTTT. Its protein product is CASNIEGRSGNTIYF.

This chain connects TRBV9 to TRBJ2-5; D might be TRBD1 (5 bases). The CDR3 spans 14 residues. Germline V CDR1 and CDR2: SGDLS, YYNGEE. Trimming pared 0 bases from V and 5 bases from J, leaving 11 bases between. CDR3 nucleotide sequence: TGTGCCAGCAGCGTAGGTGGGGCGTTGGAGACCCAGTACTTC. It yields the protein CASSVGGALETQYF.

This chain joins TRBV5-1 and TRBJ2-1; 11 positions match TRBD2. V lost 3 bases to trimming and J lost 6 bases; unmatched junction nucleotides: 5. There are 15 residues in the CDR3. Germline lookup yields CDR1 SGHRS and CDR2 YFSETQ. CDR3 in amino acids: CASSSTSGSGNEQFF. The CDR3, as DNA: TGCGCCAGCAGCTCTACTAGCGGGAGTGGCAATGAGCAGTTCTTC.

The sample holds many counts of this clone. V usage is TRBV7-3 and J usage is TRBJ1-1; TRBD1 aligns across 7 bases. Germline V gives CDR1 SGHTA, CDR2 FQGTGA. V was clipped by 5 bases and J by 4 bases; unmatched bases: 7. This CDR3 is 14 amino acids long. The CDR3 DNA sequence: TGTGCCAGCAGCAGGCGACAGGGATTCACTGAAGCTTTCTTT. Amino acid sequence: CASSRRQGFTEAFF.

The CDR3 is CSALGRNEQFF. CDR3 DNA: TGCAGTGCCTTGGGGCGAAATGAGCAGTTCTTC. V is TRBV20-1 and J is TRBJ2-1; possibly TRBD1 for D (5 bases). The CDR3 is 11 residues long. CDR1 and CDR2 from the germline V gene are DFQATT and SNEGSKA (reference sequence). The V end lost 6 bases, the J end lost 7 bases, and 10 bases lay between the germline ends.

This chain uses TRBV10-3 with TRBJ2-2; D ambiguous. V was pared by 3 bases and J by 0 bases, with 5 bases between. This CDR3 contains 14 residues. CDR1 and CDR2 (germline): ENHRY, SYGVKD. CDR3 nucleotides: TGTGCCATCAGTGACACAGCGAACACCGGGGAGCTGTTTTTT. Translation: CAISDTANTGELFF.

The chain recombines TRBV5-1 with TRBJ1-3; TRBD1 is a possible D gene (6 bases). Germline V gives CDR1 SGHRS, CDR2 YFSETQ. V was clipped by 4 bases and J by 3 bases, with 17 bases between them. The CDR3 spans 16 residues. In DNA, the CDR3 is TGCGCCAGCAGCCCCGGGCGGGGGGCGTATGGAAACACCATATATTTT. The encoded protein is CASSPGRGAYGNTIYF.